This T cell receptor (beta chain) emerged from a study of chemoradiotherapy in HPV16-positive cancers. Germline V gene lookup returns CDR1 MNHNY and CDR2 SVGAGI (reference sequence). CDR3 length: 12 amino acids. With V trimmed by 9 bases and J by 6 bases, 4 bases remained unmatched. The assay was immunoSEQ multiplex PCR, and TCRdb's table has in-frame clones only and misses some. The sample holds several thousand clones, around 90% seen once. There are a few counts of this clone. The sequence was collected from a human donor with HPV-associated anogenital cancer. This chain joins TRBV6-6 and TRBJ2-1; TRBD2 matches at 8 bases. The material was tumor tissue, obtained from a patient who underwent chemoradiotherapy. CDR3 sequence: CARIAGPNEQFF. The CDR3 nucleotides read TGTGCCAGGATAGCGGGACCCAATGAGCAGTTCTTC.